The next 27 T cell receptor beta chains were all read from a single sample in a study of OX40 agonist ivuxolimab in advanced cancers. The method was immunoSEQ multiplex PCR; TCRdb's version includes in-frame clones alone and lacks a portion of them. The profile covers about 80,000 clones, with 85% to 95% appearing a single time and around 4.9% taken by the ten largest. The sample in question was CD4+ or CD8+ T cells sorted from blood, obtained in a trial of the OX40 agonist ivuxolimab. The receptors shown here come from an adult with an advanced solid tumor such as melanoma, head and neck, liver or kidney cancer.

J is TRBJ2-5 and V is TRBV7-8, with D uncertain. The V end lost 2 bases, the J end lost 5 bases, and 15 bases lay between the germline ends. From germline, CDR1 is SGHVS and CDR2 FQNEAQ. CDR3 size: 15 residues. As DNA, the CDR3 is TGTGCCAGCAGCTTAAATACACCCGACGGGGAGACCCAGTACTTC. It is translated as CASSLNTPDGETQYF.

This clone was seen once. In nucleotides, the CDR3 is TGTGCCAGCTCTACGGACAGGGTGCCCAAAAACATTCAGTACTTC. Its protein is CASSTDRVPKNIQYF. The chain links TRBV18 to TRBJ2-4, with TRBD1 identical over 8 bases. Germline V CDR1 and CDR2: KGHSH, LQKENI. This CDR3 region has 15 residues. V trimming: 6 bases; J trimming: 2 bases; junction bases outside the gene matches: 6.

This clone has a single count. The J gene is TRBJ1-1, the V gene TRBV18; 7 nucleotides line up with TRBD1. Germline V gene lookup returns CDR1 KGHSH and CDR2 LQKENI. The CDR3 contains 16 residues. The V gene end was trimmed by 0 bases and the J gene end by 1 base; junction bases not matched to a gene: 5. The CDR3 loop reads CASSPPGGGWNTEAFF. The CDR3 DNA is TGTGCCAGCTCACCACCGGGAGGGGGCTGGAACACTGAAGCTTTCTTT. Combining the CDR3 with reference TRBV18 and TRBJ1-1 gives the whole variable domain NAGVMQNPRHLVRRRGQEARLRCSPMKGHSHVYWYRQLPEEGLKFMVYLQKENIIDESGMPKERFSAEFPKEGPSILRIQQVVRGDSAAYFCASSPPGGGWNTEAFFGQGTRLTVV.

This clone showed up just a few times. Here the CDR3 DNA reads TGTGCCAGCAGCTTCGGACAGGGTAATCAGCCCCAGCATTTT. Protein product: CASSFGQGNQPQHF. The V gene is TRBV7-9, the J gene TRBJ1-5; TRBD1 matches at 8 bases. CDR1 SEHNR and CDR2 FQNEAQ come from the germline V gene (reference sequence). This CDR3 comprises 14 residues. V trimming: 3 bases; J trimming: 4 bases; junction bases outside the gene matches: 2. Complete variable domain (other parts from reference TRBV7-9 and TRBJ1-5): DTGVSQNPRHKITKRGQNVTFRCDPISEHNRLYWYRQTLGQGPEFLTYFQNEAQLEKSRLLSDRFSAERPKGSFSTLEIQRTEQGDSAMYLCASSFGQGNQPQHFGDGTRLSIL.

The genes are TRBV28 and TRBJ1-1; no firm D call. V was cut by 1 base and J by 1 base, with 7 bases left in between. CDR1 is MDHEN, CDR2 SYDVKM, per germline. This CDR3 has 14 residues. CDR3 loop: CASSLSVPNTEAFF. DNA of the CDR3: TGTGCCAGCAGTTTATCCGTGCCGAACACTGAAGCTTTCTTT.

This rearrangement joins TRBV19 to TRBJ1-1; D remains ambiguous. The CDR3 sequence is 14 residues long. Germline CDR1 reads LNHDA; CDR2 reads SQIVND (reference sequence). Deletions cut 9 bases from V and 6 bases from J, with 20 bases between. CDR3 in DNA: TGTGCCAGCCTTACTCGATCGTCCCCCTCTGAAGCTTTCTTT. Its translation is CASLTRSSPSEAFF.

The rearrangement uses TRBV18 and TRBJ2-2; 8 nucleotides line up with TRBD2. Germline V gene lookup returns CDR1 KGHSH and CDR2 LQKENI. Germline trimming cut 3 bases from V and 4 bases from J; bases unmatched to any gene: 7. CDR3 length equals 16 residues. The CDR3 protein is CASSPEAGDRTGELFF. The CDR3 region has the DNA TGTGCCAGCTCACCGGAAGCGGGAGATCGCACCGGGGAGCTGTTTTTT. Full variable domain (missing parts from reference TRBV18 and TRBJ2-2): NAGVMQNPRHLVRRRGQEARLRCSPMKGHSHVYWYRQLPEEGLKFMVYLQKENIIDESGMPKERFSAEFPKEGPSILRIQQVVRGDSAAYFCASSPEAGDRTGELFFGEGSRLTVL.

V and J are TRBV13 and TRBJ2-5; D uncertain. The CDR3 length is 12 residues. Germline loops: CDR1 PRHDT, CDR2 FYEKMQ (reference sequence). Trimming cost V 6 bases and J 3 bases, with 8 bases left between them. For the CDR3, the DNA is TGTGCCAGCAGGAAAGGAAAAGAGACCCAGTACTTC. It codes for CASRKGKETQYF.

The chain links TRBV10-1 to TRBJ2-7; 8 nucleotides align to TRBD2. This CDR3 is built from 15 residues. Germline-derived CDR1 and CDR2 are WNHNN and SYGVQD (reference sequence). V lost 5 bases and J lost 6; bases outside the gene matches: 12. This chain's CDR3 is CASSSTSGAGGEQYF. DNA of the CDR3: TGCGCCAGCAGTTCTACTAGCGGAGCAGGAGGCGAGCAGTACTTC.

The V call is TRBV4-3, the J call TRBJ1-2; the D is unclear. This CDR3 region has 15 residues. Germline lookup yields CDR1 LGHNA and CDR2 YSLEER. Between the trimmed V and J ends, which lost 1 base and 4 bases, there was a span of 13 bases. The CDR3 bases are TGCGCCAGCAGCCAAGCCCCGTGGGGTAGCTATGGCTACACCTTC. It is translated as CASSQAPWGSYGYTF.

The rearrangement uses TRBV5-6 and TRBJ2-7; 7 positions agree with TRBD1. CDR3 length equals 15 residues. V dropped 6 bases and J dropped 5; count of bases not matched to a gene: 14. Per the germline V gene, CDR1 is SGHDT and CDR2 is YYEEEE. This chain's CDR3 is CASTPRDSRWDEQYF. The CDR3 nucleotides read TGTGCCAGCACCCCCCGGGACAGCCGGTGGGACGAGCAGTACTTC.

This clone was seen only once. The chain uses TRBV29-1 and TRBJ1-4; D unresolved. The CDR3 has 12 residues. V lost 4 bases to trimming and J lost 8 bases, with 11 bases between them. Germline values: CDR1 SQVTM, CDR2 ANQGSEA. CDR3 sequence (DNA): TGCAGCGTTGGGGCGAGCACGGAAAAACTGTTTTTT. Protein product: CSVGASTEKLFF.

The chain employs TRBV6-5 and TRBJ2-2; weak D call: TRBD2 (6 bases). This CDR3 spans 13 amino acids. With 6 bases removed from V and 4 bases from J, the gap between germline ends came to 9 bases. Per germline, CDR1 MNHEY and CDR2 SVGAGI. The CDR3 loop is CASRAGFTGELFF. As DNA, the CDR3 is TGTGCCAGCAGGGCGGGGTTCACCGGGGAGCTGTTTTTT.

The V and J genes are TRBV19 and TRBJ2-7; no reliable D call. V lost 5 bases to trimming and J lost 3 bases, with 11 bases between them. This CDR3 spans 13 amino acids. CDR1 is LNHDA, CDR2 SQIVND, per germline (reference sequence). Here the CDR3 reads CASSETPNYEQYF. CDR3 bases: TGTGCCAGTAGTGAGACACCGAACTACGAGCAGTACTTC.

V and J are TRBV18 and TRBJ1-1; D not certain. CDR3 length: 13 residues. The germline V gene has CDR1 KGHSH and CDR2 LQKENI. The V and J ends lost 3 bases and 3 bases respectively, with 8 bases between them. CDR3 nucleotides: TGTGCCAGCTCACCGCCCGGGGACACTGAAGCTTTCTTT. It specifies CASSPPGDTEAFF.

The chain carries TRBV7-2 and TRBJ2-7, with D uncertain. Germline CDR1 reads SGHTA; CDR2 reads FQGNSA. Trimming took off 3 bases at V and 1 base at J, with 16 bases between the two ends. The CDR3 contains 16 residues. The CDR3 protein is CASSFLSLEFSYEQYF. In DNA form, the CDR3 reads TGTGCCAGCAGCTTCCTATCGCTGGAGTTTTCCTACGAGCAGTACTTC.

The J gene is TRBJ2-2, the V gene TRBV5-6, with a weak D call TRBD1 (5 bases). The CDR3 length is 13 residues. V was pared by 6 bases and J by 1 base, with 7 bases between. Germline-derived CDR1 and CDR2 are SGHDT and YYEEEE. The CDR3 spells CASTGKNTGELFF. For the CDR3, the DNA is TGTGCCAGCACAGGGAAGAACACCGGGGAGCTGTTTTTT.

The chain recombines TRBV5-6 with TRBJ1-2, with D maybe TRBD1 (5 bases). This CDR3 comprises 13 residues. The germline CDR1 and CDR2 sequences are SGHDT and YYEEEE. Trimming stripped 0 bases from V and 8 bases from J, with 11 bases between. The CDR3 here is CASSLGTPLGYTF. The CDR3 DNA sequence: TGTGCCAGCAGCTTGGGGACACCGTTGGGCTACACCTTC.

V is TRBV23-1 and J is TRBJ2-5; 13 bases line up with TRBD2. TRBV23-1 is identified as an open reading frame with a role that is uncertain. V was clipped by 4 bases and J by 2 bases; unmatched bases: 13. The CDR3 spans 19 residues. CDR3 DNA sequence: TGCGCCAGCAGTCTCGAGCGACTAGCGGGAGGAGTCCGGCAAGAGACCCAGTACTTC. Protein: CASSLERLAGGVRQETQYF.

This chain links TRBV6-6 with TRBJ1-1; 7 bases are a match to TRBD1. Germline V gene lookup returns CDR1 MNHNY and CDR2 SVGAGI (reference sequence). The V gene end was trimmed by 6 bases and the J gene end by 4 bases; junction bases not matched to a gene: 8. The CDR3 is 14 amino acids. CDR3 nucleotides: TGTGCCAGCAGCCTTAACAGGGGTTTCACTGAAGCTTTCTTT. Its translation is CASSLNRGFTEAFF.

The chain links TRBV5-4 to TRBJ2-5; 12 nucleotides align to TRBD2. Germline CDR1 SGHNT, CDR2 YYREEE (reference sequence). The CDR3 spans 15 residues. Unmatched junction bases numbered 7, after V lost 3 bases and J lost 7 bases. In DNA form, the CDR3 reads TGTGCCAGCAGCTCCGGGACTAGCGGGTACCGGACCCAGTACTTC. Protein: CASSSGTSGYRTQYF.

This sequence joins TRBV5-1 and TRBJ2-7; 11 nucleotides line up with TRBD2. The CDR3 is 17 residues long. Germline CDR1 is SGHRS and CDR2 is YFSETQ. V lost 0 bases, J lost 5 bases, and 10 bases stayed unmatched. The CDR3 loop is CASSLVASGRFSDEQYF. The CDR3 bases are TGCGCCAGCAGCTTGGTGGCTAGCGGGAGGTTCAGCGACGAGCAGTACTTC.

This clone was seen a single time. The chain employs TRBV5-1 and TRBJ2-5; TRBD1 might be the D (5 bases). The J call may be in error: the DNA end matches TRBJ2-7 better. CDR1 SGHRS and CDR2 YFSETQ come from the germline V gene. The CDR3 covers 14 residues. The CDR3 bases are TGCGCCAGCAGCCCGTCAGTAGGGGTCTACGAGCAGTACTTC. This translates into CASSPSVGVYEQYF.

The chain has TRBV19 and TRBJ2-7; tentative D call: TRBD1 (6 bases). CDR3 size: 15 residues. The germline V and J ends were trimmed by 3 bases and 5 bases, with 17 bases remaining between them. Germline values: CDR1 LNHDA, CDR2 SQIVND (reference sequence). CDR3 amino acids: CASSITGTPTNEQYF. The DNA for the CDR3 is TGTGCCAGTAGTATCACCGGGACACCGACAAACGAGCAGTACTTC.

The rearrangement joins TRBV19 to TRBJ2-5; 12 bases fit TRBD2. The junction had 23 bases not matched to a gene; V was cut back by 0 bases and J by 0 bases. The CDR3 extends over 24 amino acids. CDR1 is LNHDA, CDR2 SQIVND, per germline (reference sequence). DNA for the CDR3: TGTGCCAGTAGTATAGAACGAAGGGCTAGCGGGAGGGCCATTAGGGGATGGTACCAAGAGACCCAGTACTTC. Protein sequence: CASSIERRASGRAIRGWYQETQYF. Based on the CDR3 plus reference TRBV19 and TRBJ2-5, the full variable domain is DGGITQSPKYLFRKEGQNVTLSCEQNLNHDAMYWYRQDPGQGLRLIYYSQIVNDFQKGDIAEGYSVSREKKESFPLTVTSAQKNPTAFYLCASSIERRASGRAIRGWYQETQYFGPGTRLLVL.

This clone was detected once. V gene TRBV11-3 combines with J gene TRBJ2-5, with D possibly matching TRBD2 (5 bases). The CDR3 consists of 15 residues. The V and J ends lost 3 bases and 5 bases respectively, with 16 bases between them. Germline values: CDR1 SGHNT, CDR2 YENEEA. CDR3 sequence: CASSFGSPRGETQYF. The CDR3, as DNA: TGTGCCAGCAGCTTTGGCAGCCCGCGAGGGGAGACCCAGTACTTC.

The chain uses TRBV28 and TRBJ2-7; D ambiguous. CDR3 length: 12 residues. CDR1 and CDR2 (germline): MDHEN, SYDVKM. The V gene lost 10 bases and the J gene lost 2 bases, with 12 bases spanning the gap. CDR3 nucleotides: TGTGCCACCGGACGGCCAACCTACGAGCAGTACTTC. Its translation: CATGRPTYEQYF.